This T cell receptor beta chain was captured in a study of T cell repertoires in cytomegalovirus infection. TCRdb ran MiXCR on the reads and lists one entry per CDR3 protein. The data contain hundreds of thousands of distinct CDR3 sequences, 40% to 50% of them singletons. Notes on the study in general: Summed frequency of shared TCR beta families picked out CMV carriers who also had the relevant HLA.

On this clonotype itself: Its antigen remains unidentified.

This CDR3 has 14 residues. Unmatched junction bases numbered 5, after V lost 9 bases and J lost 7 bases. The germline V gene encodes CDR1 MNHEY and CDR2 SVGEGT. Specimen: cultured PBMCs, collected from culture after CMV antigen stimulation. The TCR sequence derives from a human donor in good health (CMV status not recorded). Some clones in this sample may be carry-over from other donors' samples. The chain uses TRBV6-2 or TRBV6-3 and TRBJ2-1; 14 nucleotides match TRBD2. The CDR3 loop is CASRTSGRSNEQFF. The CDR3 nucleotides are TGTGCCAGTAGGACTAGCGGGAGGTCAAATGAGCAGTTCTTC.